Following are 12 T cell receptor beta chains from one sample sequenced in a study of a mutant IDH1 vaccine in newly diagnosed glioma. Time point noted: week 5, during vaccination. Mutant IDH1 20-mer peptide, at 300 ug, made up each vaccine dose, with topical imiquimod. No cognate antigen is known for these TCRs. The table came from immunoSEQ multiplex PCR; TCRdb's copy has only in-frame clones and leaves some out. Found here are tens of thousands of clones, under 90% of them singletons; the top ten hold 7.4%. The sequencing here drew on PBMCs, taken from a glioma patient whose treatment included an IDH1 peptide vaccine. The receptors were gathered from a woman aged 45-59 years with glioma.

The chain is built from TRBV7-6 and TRBJ2-7; no clear D. The CDR3 covers 11 residues. Trimming removed 1 base from V and 5 bases from J, with 3 bases in between. Looked up from germline, CDR1 is SGHVS and CDR2 is FNYEAQ. The CDR3 protein is CASSLENEQYF. As DNA, the CDR3 is TGTGCCAGCAGCTTAGAGAACGAGCAGTACTTC.

CDR3 sequence reads: CASSIGTAGELFF. As DNA, the CDR3 is TGTGCCAGCAGCATTGGGACGGCCGGGGAGCTGTTTTTT. This chain connects TRBV21-1 to TRBJ2-2. TRBV21-1 is flagged as a pseudogene. The CDR3 is 13 residues long.

This chain uses TRBV4-2 with TRBJ1-5, with a weak D call TRBD1 (5 bases). The CDR3 contains 14 residues. CDR1 and CDR2 (germline): LGHNA, YNFKEQ. Trimming cost V 0 bases and J 3 bases, with 6 bases left between them. In DNA, the CDR3 is TGTGCCAGCAGCCAAGACAGGGTCAATCAGCCCCAGCATTTT. Translation gives CASSQDRVNQPQHF.

The gene calls are TRBV30 and TRBJ2-3; perhaps TRBD1 as D (5 bases). CDR3 size: 14 residues. The germline V gene has CDR1 GTSNPN and CDR2 SVGIG (reference sequence). V lost 1 base and J 0 bases, leaving 8 bases between the germline ends. CDR3 bases: TGTGCCTGGAGTGAGGACACTAGCACAGATACGCAGTATTTT. It translates to CAWSEDTSTDTQYF. The full variable domain, completed using reference TRBV30 and TRBJ2-3, is SQTIHQWPATLVQPVGSPLSLECTVEGTSNPNLYWYRQAAGRGLQLLFYSVGIGQISSEVPQNLSASRPQDRQFILSSKKLLLSDSGFYLCAWSEDTSTDTQYFGPGTRLTVL.

This clone is a singleton in its sample. V is TRBV30 and J is TRBJ1-5, with TRBD1 identical over 8 bases. CDR1 is GTSNPN and CDR2 is SVGIG in the germline V gene (reference sequence). The CDR3 spans 16 residues. V was clipped by 0 bases and J by 6 bases; unmatched bases: 10. CDR3 region: CAWSVRGRTGLQPQHF. CDR3 nucleotide sequence: TGTGCCTGGAGTGTAAGAGGGAGGACAGGGCTTCAGCCCCAGCATTTT. The variable domain in full, with the rest retrieved from reference TRBV30 and TRBJ1-5, is SQTIHQWPATLVQPVGSPLSLECTVEGTSNPNLYWYRQAAGRGLQLLFYSVGIGQISSEVPQNLSASRPQDRQFILSSKKLLLSDSGFYLCAWSVRGRTGLQPQHFGDGTRLSIL.

The rearrangement links TRBV19 to TRBJ2-7, with D hard to call. Germline lookup yields CDR1 LNHDA and CDR2 SQIVND (reference sequence). The CDR3 totals 13 residues. Trimming removed 1 base from V and 2 bases from J, with 6 bases in between. CDR3 bases: TGTGCCAGTAGTATAGCAGTGACCTACGAGCAGTACTTC. This sequence encodes CASSIAVTYEQYF. Filled out from reference TRBV19 and TRBJ2-7, the complete variable domain reads DGGITQSPKYLFRKEGQNVTLSCEQNLNHDAMYWYRQDPGQGLRLIYYSQIVNDFQKGDIAEGYSVSREKKESFPLTVTSAQKNPTAFYLCASSIAVTYEQYFGPGTRLTVT.

The chain is built from TRBV7-9 and TRBJ2-7, with TRBD1 matching over 8 bases. This CDR3 is built from 19 residues. The J segment lost 2 bases and the V segment lost 1 base, leaving 16 bases of the junction unmatched. Germline CDR1 and CDR2: SEHNR and FQNEAQ (reference sequence). The CDR3 here is CASSLVGQGAFYPPYEQYF. CDR3 coding DNA: TGTGCCAGCAGCTTAGTGGGGCAGGGGGCCTTTTACCCACCCTACGAGCAGTACTTC.

The rearrangement uses TRBV2 and TRBJ1-1; 7 nucleotides align to TRBD1. Trimming removed 1 base from V and 4 bases from J; junction bases left unmatched: 9. This CDR3 has 16 residues. CDR1 SNHLY and CDR2 FYNNEI come from the germline V gene. The CDR3, as DNA: TGTGCCAGCAGTGAAGTGGGGCAGGGGGTTTTCACTGAAGCTTTCTTT. Translation: CASSEVGQGVFTEAFF.

Here the CDR3 DNA reads TGCGCCAGCAGCCCCGCACCCCCCGGGAGAGGCACAGATACGCAGTATTTT. This codes for CASSPAPPGRGTDTQYF. The genes are TRBV5-1 and TRBJ2-3, with D maybe TRBD2 (6 bases). Germline V CDR1 and CDR2: SGHRS, YFSETQ. The CDR3 covers 17 residues. With 4 bases removed from V and 1 base from J, the gap between germline ends came to 19 bases.

J is TRBJ1-3 and V is TRBV6-5; 11 bases map to TRBD1. The CDR3 has 16 residues. V gave up 2 bases and J gave up 14 bases; unmatched junction bases: 14. CDR1 MNHEY and CDR2 SVGAGI come from the germline V gene. The CDR3 loop reads CASSYGTGGSTGAVYF. As DNA, the CDR3 is TGTGCCAGCAGTTACGGGACAGGGGGTTCGACGGGAGCCGTATATTTT.

The rearrangement uses TRBV7-2 and TRBJ2-5; tentative D call: TRBD2 (6 bases). Germline V gene lookup returns CDR1 SGHTA and CDR2 FQGNSA. The CDR3 is 14 amino acids. V was shortened by 5 bases and J by 5 bases, with 15 bases between the two germline ends. CDR3 in DNA: TGTGCCAGCAGCCCCCGGCCCCGGGGGGAGACCCAGTACTTC. Translating it yields CASSPRPRGETQYF.

This chain links TRBV6-1 with TRBJ1-2, with no clear D. The germline CDR1 and CDR2 sequences are MNHNS and SASEGT. Trimming took 6 bases from V and 0 from J, leaving 8 bases between them. The CDR3 sequence is 13 residues long. CDR3 DNA sequence: TGTGCCAGCAGAAAAGGCCCTAACTATGGCTACACCTTC. Translating it yields CASRKGPNYGYTF.